These 20 T cell receptor beta chains were sequenced from one sample in a study of blood T cells in healthy people across ages. Using a J-beta primer mix together with a sample-barcoded 5' primer, a second PCR was run for roughly 6 to 11 cycles. A single record per CDR3 protein comes from TCRdb applying MiXCR to the 5' RACE reads. In the table there are just over 1 million distinct CDR3 sequences, under 55% of which are singletons. Sequencing input: blood. The source is a woman aged 55-75 years in good health.

This chain uses TRBV20-1 with TRBJ2-1; the match to TRBD2 covers 10 bases. The V gene end was trimmed by 6 bases and the J gene end by 8 bases; junction bases not matched to a gene: 7. The CDR3 consists of 13 residues. Germline-derived CDR1 and CDR2 are DFQATT and SNEGSKA (reference sequence). Written as DNA, the CDR3 is TGCAGTGCCGGGACTAGCGCTAAGGATGAGCAGTTCTTC. Its protein is CSAGTSAKDEQFF.

This clonotype was counted a few times. The chain joins TRBV7-9 to TRBJ2-4; TRBD1 agrees at 7 bases. The end of the DNA is better explained by TRBJ2-7, so the J call may be wrong. The CDR3 is 13 amino acids. Germline lookup yields CDR1 SEHNR and CDR2 FQNEAQ (reference sequence). In DNA, the CDR3 is TGTGCCAGCAGTCATGGACAGGACTACGAGCAGTACTTC. Its protein product is CASSHGQDYEQYF.

This clonotype occurred a few times. The V gene is TRBV4-1, the J gene TRBJ2-2; the match to TRBD2 covers 10 bases. Germline V CDR1 and CDR2: MGHRA, YSYEKL. The CDR3 is 15 residues long. After removal of 2 bases from V and 7 bases from J, the junction contained 4 bases not matched to a gene. CDR3: CASSQPSGSVGELFF. CDR3 coding DNA: TGCGCCAGCAGCCAACCTAGCGGGAGTGTCGGGGAGCTGTTTTTT.

This clonotype was detected a few times. The chain uses TRBV4-2 and TRBJ2-5, with TRBD2 matching 15 bases. This CDR3 is built from 20 residues. CDR1 LGHNA and CDR2 YNFKEQ come from the germline V gene. Trimming took 3 bases from V and 2 from J; bases not matched to a gene: 13. The CDR3 sequence is CASSQLHGPGLAGGQETQYF. For the CDR3, the DNA is TGTGCCAGCAGCCAGCTCCACGGTCCCGGACTAGCGGGAGGGCAAGAGACCCAGTACTTC.

The chain carries TRBV29-1 and TRBJ1-2, with 7 bases matching TRBD1. The CDR3 runs to 13 residues. Trimming cost V 7 bases and J 7 bases; bases outside gene matches: 12. Germline loops: CDR1 SQVTM, CDR2 ANQGSEA. The CDR3 sequence: CSGNLEGAAGYTF. The CDR3 DNA follows: TGCAGCGGGAATCTGGAGGGGGCGGCTGGCTACACCTTC.

The table lists this clonotype with a few counts. The chain recombines TRBV7-9 with TRBJ2-1, with 10 bases aligning to TRBD2. CDR3 length equals 17 residues. The ends lost 2 bases at V and 8 bases at J; junction bases unmatched: 12. CDR1 and CDR2 (germline): SEHNR, FQNEAQ (reference sequence). Here the CDR3 reads CASSLRGTSVIWDEQFF. The CDR3 DNA is TGTGCCAGCAGCTTACGCGGGACTAGCGTCATATGGGATGAGCAGTTCTTC.

V and J are TRBV12-3 or TRBV12-4 and TRBJ1-1, with a tentative D call TRBD1 (5 bases). Trimming cost V 6 bases and J 1 base, with 18 bases left between them. The CDR3 runs to 16 residues. The CDR3 region is CASRRTAGHGNTEAFF. The DNA for the CDR3 is TGTGCCAGCAGACGCACGGCGGGGCACGGGAACACTGAAGCTTTCTTT.

The chain is built from TRBV15 and TRBJ2-1, with D possibly TRBD1 on 5 matching bases. V lost 1 base to trimming and J lost 7 bases, with 8 bases between them. The CDR3 is made up of 13 amino acids. The V gene's germline CDR1 is LNHNV and CDR2 YYDKDF (reference sequence). The CDR3 loop reads CATSRGPGNEQFF. The CDR3 coding sequence is TGTGCCACCAGCAGAGGCCCAGGGAATGAGCAGTTCTTC.

This chain connects TRBV9 to TRBJ2-5; D is tentatively TRBD1 or TRBD2 (5 bases each). The better agreement between TRBJ2-7 and the DNA end casts doubt on the J call. Looked up from germline, CDR1 is SGDLS and CDR2 is YYNGEE. This CDR3 contains 12 residues. In DNA, the CDR3 is TGTGCCAGCAGCGTAGATGGGGGCGAGCAGTACTTC. It specifies CASSVDGGEQYF.

The rearrangement links TRBV5-6 to TRBJ1-2; a weak D match, TRBD1 (5 bases). The CDR3 has 14 residues. Between the trimmed V and J ends, which lost 0 bases and 6 bases, there was a span of 12 bases. CDR1 and CDR2 from the germline V gene are SGHDT and YYEEEE. The CDR3 coding sequence is TGTGCCAGCAGCTTGGTTTGGGGCAGCGATGGCTACACCTTC. Amino acids: CASSLVWGSDGYTF.

J is TRBJ2-1 and V is TRBV27; TRBD2 matches 7 bases. The germline gives CDR1 MNHEY, CDR2 SMNVEV (reference sequence). Trimming removed 2 bases from V and 0 bases from J; junction bases left unmatched: 1. The CDR3 covers 15 residues. Here the CDR3 DNA reads TGTGCCAGCAGTTTACGGGAGGCCTCCTACAATGAGCAGTTCTTC. Translated, it gives CASSLREASYNEQFF.

This clonotype was recorded once. The CDR3 coding sequence is TGTGCCAGCGGGACTAGCGAATACGAACGGGACAATGAGCAGTTCTTC. Its protein is CASGTSEYERDNEQFF. The chain combines TRBV6-7 with TRBJ2-1; 10 bases map to TRBD2. TRBV6-7 counts as an open reading frame of uncertain function. CDR3 length: 16 residues. After removal of 8 bases from V and 5 bases from J, the junction contained 12 bases not matched to a gene.

This clonotype was picked up a small number of times. The chain joins TRBV20-1 to TRBJ2-3; no clear D. This CDR3 region has 12 residues. Germline-derived CDR1 and CDR2 are DFQATT and SNEGSKA (reference sequence). Trimming left V 6 bases short and J 6 bases short, with 13 bases between. The CDR3 protein is CSAQDGLDTQYF. CDR3 nucleotide sequence: TGCAGTGCCCAGGACGGGCTGGATACGCAGTATTTT.

The chain joins TRBV28 to TRBJ1-2; D not resolved. The CDR3 runs to 12 residues. V lost 3 bases to trimming and J lost 7 bases, with 9 bases between them. Germline V gives CDR1 MDHEN, CDR2 SYDVKM. CDR3 loop: CASSLPGRGYTF. The CDR3, as DNA: TGTGCCAGCAGTTTGCCAGGACGTGGCTACACCTTC.

This clonotype has just a few counts. V usage is TRBV20-1 and J usage is TRBJ1-2; D perhaps matches TRBD1 (5 bases). The V end lost 1 base, the J end lost 0 bases, and 18 bases lay between the germline ends. Germline values: CDR1 DFQATT, CDR2 SNEGSKA (reference sequence). The CDR3 has 17 amino acids. The CDR3 loop is CSARASREPMSNYGYTF. The DNA of the CDR3 is TGCAGTGCTAGAGCATCCAGGGAACCAATGTCTAACTATGGCTACACCTTC.

This clonotype occurred a few times. The chain has TRBV20-1 and TRBJ2-5; 11 nucleotides match TRBD2. The J call may be in error: the DNA end matches TRBJ2-7 better. There are 14 residues in the CDR3. Per the germline V gene, CDR1 is DFQATT and CDR2 is SNEGSKA (reference sequence). For the CDR3, the DNA is TGCAGTGCCAGTAGCGGGAGGGCCTTCTACGAGCAGTACTTC. This encodes CSASSGRAFYEQYF.

This clonotype appeared once. The chain links TRBV28 to TRBJ2-7; 10 bases line up with TRBD2. V lost 1 base to trimming and J lost 3 bases; unmatched junction nucleotides: 12. Germline V gene data show CDR1 as MDHEN and CDR2 as SYDVKM. This CDR3 has 18 amino acids. The DNA for the CDR3 is TGTGCCAGCAGTTTATTCTCTAGCGGGAGCTTCAGAAACTACGAGCAGTACTTC. Translation gives CASSLFSSGSFRNYEQYF.

The gene calls are TRBV3-1 and TRBJ2-7; 11 bases map to TRBD2. Looked up from germline, CDR1 is LGHDT and CDR2 is YNNKEL (reference sequence). CDR3 length equals 19 residues. Trimming at V came to 4 bases and at J to 7 bases, leaving 21 bases not matched to a gene. The chain's CDR3 is CASSPGLTNTSGRRNEQYF. The CDR3 DNA follows: TGTGCCAGCAGCCCGGGTCTCACCAATACTAGCGGGAGAAGGAATGAGCAGTACTTC.

The J gene is TRBJ2-7, the V gene TRBV15, with 9 bases lining up with TRBD1. From germline, CDR1 is LNHNV and CDR2 YYDKDF (reference sequence). Trimming at V came to 0 bases and at J to 2 bases, leaving 5 bases not matched to a gene. There are 16 residues in the CDR3. The DNA for the CDR3 is TGTGCCACCAGCAGAGATGGGAGACAGGGGGCCTACGAGCAGTACTTC. This gives the protein CATSRDGRQGAYEQYF.

This clonotype was seen more than once but under ten times. DNA for the CDR3: TGCAGCGTCGGCAGCATAGGGGCTTTCTTT. Protein product: CSVGSIGAFF. The genes are TRBV29-1 and TRBJ1-1; no clear D gene. Germline loops: CDR1 SQVTM, CDR2 ANQGSEA. V lost 6 bases and J 11 bases, leaving 13 bases between the germline ends. The CDR3 consists of 10 residues.